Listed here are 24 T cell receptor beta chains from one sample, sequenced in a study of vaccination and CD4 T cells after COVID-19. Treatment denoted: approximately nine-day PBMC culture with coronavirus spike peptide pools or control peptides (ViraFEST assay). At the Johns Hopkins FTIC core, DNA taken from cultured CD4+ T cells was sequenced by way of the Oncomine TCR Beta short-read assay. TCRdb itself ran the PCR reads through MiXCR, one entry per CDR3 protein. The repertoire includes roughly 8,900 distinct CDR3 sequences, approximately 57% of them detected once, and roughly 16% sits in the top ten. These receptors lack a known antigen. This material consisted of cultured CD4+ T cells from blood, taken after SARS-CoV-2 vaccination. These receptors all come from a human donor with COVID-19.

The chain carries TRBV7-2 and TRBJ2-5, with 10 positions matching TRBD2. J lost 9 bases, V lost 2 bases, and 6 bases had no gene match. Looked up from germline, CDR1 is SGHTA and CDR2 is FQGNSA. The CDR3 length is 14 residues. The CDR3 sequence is CASSLIAGGSSQYF. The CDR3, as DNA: TGTGCCAGCAGCTTAATAGCGGGGGGTTCGTCCCAGTACTTC.

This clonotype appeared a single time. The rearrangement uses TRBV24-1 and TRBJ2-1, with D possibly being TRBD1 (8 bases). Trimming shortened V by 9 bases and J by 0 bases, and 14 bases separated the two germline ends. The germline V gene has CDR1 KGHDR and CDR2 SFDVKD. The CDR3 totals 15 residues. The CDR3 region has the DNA TGTGCCACCGCAGGGGGCGGGGGCTCCTACAATGAGCAGTTCTTC. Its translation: CATAGGGGSYNEQFF.

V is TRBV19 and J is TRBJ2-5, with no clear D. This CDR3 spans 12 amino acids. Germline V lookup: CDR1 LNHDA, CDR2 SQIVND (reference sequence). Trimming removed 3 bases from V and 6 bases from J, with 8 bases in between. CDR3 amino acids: CASSIIGQTQYF. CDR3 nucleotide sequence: TGTGCCAGTAGTATCATTGGGCAGACCCAGTACTTC.

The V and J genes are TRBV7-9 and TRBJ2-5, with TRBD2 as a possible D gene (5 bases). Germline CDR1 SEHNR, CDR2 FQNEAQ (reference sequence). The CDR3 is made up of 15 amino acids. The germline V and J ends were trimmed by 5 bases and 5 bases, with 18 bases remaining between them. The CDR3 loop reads CASSGLADPGETQYF. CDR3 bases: TGTGCCAGCAGCGGCCTAGCAGATCCAGGCGAGACCCAGTACTTC. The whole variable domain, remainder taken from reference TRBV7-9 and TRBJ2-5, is DTGVSQNPRHKITKRGQNVTFRCDPISEHNRLYWYRQTLGQGPEFLTYFQNEAQLEKSRLLSDRFSAERPKGSFSTLEIQRTEQGDSAMYLCASSGLADPGETQYFGPGTRLLVL.

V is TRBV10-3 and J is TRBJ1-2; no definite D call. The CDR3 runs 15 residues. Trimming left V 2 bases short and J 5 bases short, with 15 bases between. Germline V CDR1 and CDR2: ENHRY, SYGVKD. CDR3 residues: CAISEVSPKSYGYTF. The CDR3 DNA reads TGTGCCATCAGTGAGGTCAGTCCAAAGAGTTATGGCTACACCTTC.

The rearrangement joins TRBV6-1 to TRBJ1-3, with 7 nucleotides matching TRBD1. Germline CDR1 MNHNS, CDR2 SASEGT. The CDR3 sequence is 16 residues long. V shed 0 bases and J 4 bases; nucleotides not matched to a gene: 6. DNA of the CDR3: TGTGCCAGCAGTGAAGCAACGAGCAGGGGGGGAAACACCATATATTTT. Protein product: CASSEATSRGGNTIYF.

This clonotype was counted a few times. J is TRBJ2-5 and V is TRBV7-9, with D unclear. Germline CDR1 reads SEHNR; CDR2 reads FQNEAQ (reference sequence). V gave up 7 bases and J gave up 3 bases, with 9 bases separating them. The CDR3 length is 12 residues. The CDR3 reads CASNGMEETQYF. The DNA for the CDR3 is TGTGCCAGCAATGGTATGGAAGAGACCCAGTACTTC.

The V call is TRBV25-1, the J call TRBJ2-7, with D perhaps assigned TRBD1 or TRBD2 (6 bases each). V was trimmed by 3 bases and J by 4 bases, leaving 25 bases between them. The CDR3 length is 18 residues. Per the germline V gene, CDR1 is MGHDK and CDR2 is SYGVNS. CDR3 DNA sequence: TGTGCCAGCAGTGATTGGCGGCGTGGGGGGCCGGCCCATTACGAGCAGTACTTC. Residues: CASSDWRRGGPAHYEQYF.

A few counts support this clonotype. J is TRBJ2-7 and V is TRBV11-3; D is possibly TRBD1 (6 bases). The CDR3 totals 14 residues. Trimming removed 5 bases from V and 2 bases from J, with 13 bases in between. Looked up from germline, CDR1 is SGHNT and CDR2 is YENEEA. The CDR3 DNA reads TGTGCCAGCAGCATACAGGGTAAGGCCTACGAGCAGTACTTC. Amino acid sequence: CASSIQGKAYEQYF.

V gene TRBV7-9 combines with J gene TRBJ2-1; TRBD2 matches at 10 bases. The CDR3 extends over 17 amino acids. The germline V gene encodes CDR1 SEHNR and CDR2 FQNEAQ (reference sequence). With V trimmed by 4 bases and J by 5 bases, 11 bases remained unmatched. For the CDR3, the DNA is TGTGCCAGCAGCTACAATTTGGCTAGCGGGGGTCACAATGAGCAGTTCTTC. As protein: CASSYNLASGGHNEQFF.

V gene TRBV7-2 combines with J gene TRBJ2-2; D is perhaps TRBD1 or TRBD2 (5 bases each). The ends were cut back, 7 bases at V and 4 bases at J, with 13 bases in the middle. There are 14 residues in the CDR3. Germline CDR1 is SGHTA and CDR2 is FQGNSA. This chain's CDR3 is CASNQGVGTGELFF. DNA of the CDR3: TGTGCCAGCAACCAGGGAGTGGGCACCGGGGAGCTGTTTTTT. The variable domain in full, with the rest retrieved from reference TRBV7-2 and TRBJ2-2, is GAGVSQSPSNKVTEKGKDVELRCDPISGHTALYWYRQSLGQGLEFLIYFQGNSAPDKSGLPSDRFSAERTGGSVSTLTIQRTQQEDSAVYLCASNQGVGTGELFFGEGSRLTVL.

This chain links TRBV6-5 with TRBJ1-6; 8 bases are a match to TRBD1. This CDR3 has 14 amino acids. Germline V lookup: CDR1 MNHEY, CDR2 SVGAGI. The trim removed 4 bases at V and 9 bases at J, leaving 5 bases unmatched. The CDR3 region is CASSFDRGLSPLHF. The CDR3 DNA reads TGTGCCAGCAGTTTCGACAGGGGTCTTTCACCCCTCCACTTT.

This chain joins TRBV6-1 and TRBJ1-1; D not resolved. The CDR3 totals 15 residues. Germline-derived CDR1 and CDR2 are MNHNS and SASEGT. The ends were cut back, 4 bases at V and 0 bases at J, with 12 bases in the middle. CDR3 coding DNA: TGTGCCAGCAGTGGGGCTACGAGGGTGAACACTGAAGCTTTCTTT. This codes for CASSGATRVNTEAFF.

CDR3 in amino acids: CASRGTVGTEAFF. The CDR3 DNA is TGCGCCAGCAGAGGGACTGTGGGCACTGAAGCTTTCTTT. The rearrangement joins TRBV10-2 to TRBJ1-1; a weak D match, TRBD1 (5 bases). The germline V and J ends were trimmed by 6 bases and 4 bases, with 12 bases remaining between them. The CDR3 totals 13 residues. Germline loops: CDR1 WSHSY, CDR2 SAAADI.

DNA for the CDR3: TGTGCCTGGAGTAGACCTTATGGCTACACCTTC. Encoded protein: CAWSRPYGYTF. The chain combines TRBV30 with TRBJ1-2; D is unresolved. V was pared by 2 bases and J by 5 bases, with 6 bases between. Germline V gene sequence: CDR1 GTSNPN, CDR2 SVGIG (reference sequence). The CDR3 runs to 11 residues.

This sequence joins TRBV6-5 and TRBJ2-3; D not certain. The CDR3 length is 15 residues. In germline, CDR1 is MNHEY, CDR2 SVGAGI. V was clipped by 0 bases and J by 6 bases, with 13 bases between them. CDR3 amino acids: CASSYSLAEVDTQYF. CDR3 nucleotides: TGTGCCAGCAGTTACTCGCTGGCTGAGGTGGATACGCAGTATTTT.

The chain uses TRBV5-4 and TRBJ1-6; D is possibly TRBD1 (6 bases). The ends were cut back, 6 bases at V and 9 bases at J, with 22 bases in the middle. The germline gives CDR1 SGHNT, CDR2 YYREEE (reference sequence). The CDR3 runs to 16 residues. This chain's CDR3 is CASNLKGGTGGSPLHF. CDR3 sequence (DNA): TGTGCCAGCAACTTAAAAGGGGGTACCGGGGGTTCACCCCTCCACTTT.

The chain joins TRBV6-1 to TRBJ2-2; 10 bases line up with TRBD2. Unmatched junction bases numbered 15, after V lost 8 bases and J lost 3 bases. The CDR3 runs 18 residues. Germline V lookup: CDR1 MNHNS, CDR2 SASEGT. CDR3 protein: CASFDGAGGPAYTGELFF. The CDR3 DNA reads TGTGCCAGCTTTGATGGAGCGGGGGGGCCGGCGTACACCGGGGAGCTGTTTTTT.

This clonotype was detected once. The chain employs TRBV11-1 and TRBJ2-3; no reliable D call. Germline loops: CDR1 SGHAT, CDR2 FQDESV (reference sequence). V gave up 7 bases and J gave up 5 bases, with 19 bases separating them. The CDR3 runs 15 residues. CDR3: CASKLSIGGRDTQYF. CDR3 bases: TGTGCCAGCAAGCTTAGTATAGGTGGTCGAGATACGCAGTATTTT.

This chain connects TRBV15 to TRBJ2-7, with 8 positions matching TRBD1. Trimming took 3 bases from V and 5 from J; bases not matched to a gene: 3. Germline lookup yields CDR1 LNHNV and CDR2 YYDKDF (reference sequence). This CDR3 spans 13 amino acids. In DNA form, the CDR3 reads TGTGCCACCAGCAGGGACAGGGCCCACGAGCAGTACTTC. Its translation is CATSRDRAHEQYF.

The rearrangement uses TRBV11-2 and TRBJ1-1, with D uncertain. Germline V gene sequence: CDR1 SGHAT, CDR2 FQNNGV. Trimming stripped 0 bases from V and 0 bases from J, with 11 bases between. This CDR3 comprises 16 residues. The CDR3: CASSLEGRTMNTEAFF. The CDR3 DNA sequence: TGTGCCAGCAGCTTAGAGGGCAGAACAATGAACACTGAAGCTTTCTTT.

In DNA, the CDR3 is TGTGCAAGTCGCCCTACCTGGGTGGCCTCCTATGGCTACACCTTC. Protein product: CASRPTWVASYGYTF. J is TRBJ1-2 and V is TRBV12-2. TRBV12-2 is shown as a pseudogene. This CDR3 spans 15 amino acids.

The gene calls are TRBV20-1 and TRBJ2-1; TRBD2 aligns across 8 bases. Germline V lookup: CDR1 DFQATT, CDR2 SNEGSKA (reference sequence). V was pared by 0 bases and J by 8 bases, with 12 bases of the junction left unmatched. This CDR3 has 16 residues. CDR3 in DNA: TGCAGTGCTAGAGATCAACGGGGGGGCCTTGGGGATGAGCAGTTCTTC. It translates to CSARDQRGGLGDEQFF.

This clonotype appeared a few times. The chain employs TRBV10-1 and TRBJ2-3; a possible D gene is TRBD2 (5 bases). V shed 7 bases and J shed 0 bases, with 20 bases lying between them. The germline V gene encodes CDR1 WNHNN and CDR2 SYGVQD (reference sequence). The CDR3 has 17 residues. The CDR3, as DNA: TGCGCCAGCACAAGGCCACTAGACTCCACTAGCACAGATACGCAGTATTTT. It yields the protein CASTRPLDSTSTDTQYF.